The TCR beta chain under discussion was sequenced for a study of blood T cell repertoires in COVID-19. Using immunoSEQ multiplex PCR, the repertoire was profiled, and TCRdb retains in-frame clones only, with some absent. Among about 240,000 clones listed, around 85% were seen once. Material: peripheral blood. The receptor was isolated from a man aged 45-60 years with COVID-19, enrolled during active disease.

The CDR3 reads CASSPANTGELFF. The DNA for the CDR3 is TGTGCCAGCAGTCCAGCGAACACCGGGGAGCTGTTTTTT. The genes are TRBV6-5 and TRBJ2-2; D call uncertain. Germline values: CDR1 MNHEY, CDR2 SVGAGI. Trimming took 5 bases from V and 0 from J, leaving 4 bases between them. This CDR3 has 13 amino acids.